Listed below are T cell receptor beta chains from one sample, sequenced in a study of beta chain features in type 1 diabetes. Using immunoSEQ multiplex PCR, the repertoire was profiled, and TCRdb retains in-frame clones only, with some absent. This repertoire shows about 620,000 clones, roughly 15% found once; its top ten account for about 0.093%. The sequenced sample consisted of naive CD4+ T cells from blood. The source is a man in his late teens or twenties in good health. Each CDR3 is given with its conserved first and last residue. A D gene is named only where the DNA matches it firmly. Rows give clone size only sometimes, using once, few, many, or a class for an expanded clone.

v_gene,d_gene,abundance,j_gene,CDR3aa,CDR3nt
TRBV19,.,few,TRBJ1-6,CASSKEGRRGSPLHF,TGTGCCAGTAGTAAGGAGGGAAGGCGAGGTTCACCCCTCCACTTT
TRBV25-1,TRBD1,few,TRBJ2-5,CASSVGTGGQETQYF,TGTGCCAGCAGTGTAGGGACAGGGGGACAAGAGACCCAGTACTTC
TRBV7-2,.,few,TRBJ2-3,CASSSQVPTDTQYF,TGTGCCAGCAGCTCACAGGTCCCCACAGATACGCAGTATTTT
TRBV28,TRBD2,.,TRBJ2-7,CAIRTSGISEQYF,TGTGCCATTAGGACTAGCGGGATTTCCGAGCAGTACTTC
TRBV28,.,.,TRBJ2-1,CASTLWSYNEQFF,TGTGCCAGCACTCTATGGTCTTACAATGAGCAGTTCTTC
TRBV27,.,.,TRBJ1-3,CASSFSRGSGNTIYF,TGTGCCAGCAGTTTTTCGAGGGGCTCTGGAAACACCATATATTTT
TRBV7-9,TRBD2,few,TRBJ2-2,CASSRTRLNTGELFF,TGTGCCAGCAGCCGGACTAGACTTAACACCGGGGAGCTGTTTTTT
TRBV7-3,.,.,TRBJ1-1,CASSPAAGPNTEAFF,TGTGCCAGCAGCCCCGCGGCGGGCCCAAACACTGAAGCTTTCTTT
TRBV20-1,.,.,TRBJ2-3,CRAGSTDTQYF,TGCAGGGCCGGTAGCACAGATACGCAGTATTTT
TRBV28,.,.,TRBJ2-7,CASNPSERRFYEQYF,TGTGCCAGCAACCCCTCCGAACGGCGGTTCTACGAGCAGTACTTC
TRBV7-9,.,few,TRBJ2-1,CAGALAFSGFNEQFF,TGTGCCGGAGCTCTAGCGTTTTCAGGGTTCAATGAGCAGTTCTTC
TRBV4-2,TRBD1,few,TRBJ2-4,CASSQSTGNIQYF,TGTGCCAGCAGCCAATCGACAGGGAACATTCAGTACTTC
TRBV2,TRBD1,.,TRBJ1-5,CASRPGTGYNQPQHF,TGTGCCAGCAGGCCTGGGACAGGGTACAATCAGCCCCAGCATTTT
TRBV5-1,.,few,TRBJ2-3,CASSSRPYPTDTQYF,TGCGCCAGCAGCTCCCGGCCCTATCCCACAGATACGCAGTATTTT
TRBV7-6,TRBD2,.,TRBJ2-5,CASSRWTSGSRETQYF,TGTGCCAGCAGCCGATGGACTAGCGGGAGTAGGGAGACCCAGTACTTC
TRBV25-1,TRBD1,.,TRBJ2-5,CASSDHAGQGKETQYF,TGTGCCAGCAGTGATCACGCCGGACAGGGGAAAGAGACCCAGTACTTC
TRBV30,.,.,TRBJ1-6,CAKSEGGNSPLHF,TGTGCCAAGTCGGAGGGGGGGAATTCACCCCTCCACTTT
TRBV7-3,.,once,TRBJ1-2,CASSFPGRVNSYTF,TGTGCCAGCAGCTTCCCTGGCAGGGTCAACAGCTACACCTTC
TRBV9,TRBD1,.,TRBJ1-5,CASSPGTGSQPQHF,TGTGCCAGCAGCCCCGGGACAGGGTCTCAGCCCCAGCATTTT
TRBV7-2,TRBD1,few,TRBJ2-3,CASSFPGQESTDTQYF,TGTGCCAGCAGCTTTCCGGGACAGGAGAGCACAGATACGCAGTATTTT
TRBV11-2,.,.,TRBJ2-3,CASSLEFRTDTQYF,TGTGCCAGCAGCTTAGAATTCAGGACAGATACGCAGTATTTT
TRBV5-4,.,.,TRBJ2-1,CASSLPRSSYNEQFF,TGTGCCAGCAGTTTACCCAGGAGCTCCTACAATGAGCAGTTCTTC
TRBV6-5,.,few,TRBJ2-7,CASSYSGIQGSYEQYF,TGTGCCAGCAGTTACTCGGGCATACAGGGTTCCTACGAGCAGTACTTC
TRBV15,.,once,TRBJ1-6,CATSRMGFGNNSPLHF,TGTGCCACCAGCAGGATGGGGTTTGGCAATAATTCACCCCTCCACTTT
TRBV19,TRBD2,few,TRBJ2-7,CASSGLAGAYEQYF,TGTGCCAGTAGTGGACTAGCGGGGGCCTACGAGCAGTACTTC
TRBV7-2,.,.,TRBJ1-2,CASSLAARVGYGYTF,TGTGCCAGCAGCTTAGCAGCAAGGGTTGGGTATGGCTACACCTTC
TRBV19,.,few,TRBJ2-3,CASRSPSGEGTDTQYF,TGTGCCAGTAGATCTCCATCAGGGGAAGGGACAGATACGCAGTATTTT
TRBV28,.,few,TRBJ1-5,CAIGRNQPQHF,TGTGCCATAGGGCGCAATCAGCCCCAGCATTTT
TRBV7-9,.,few,TRBJ2-1,CASSPGKGYNEQFF,TGTGCCAGCAGCCCCGGTAAGGGCTACAATGAGCAGTTCTTC
TRBV7-2,.,.,TRBJ2-1,CASSFRDVEQFF,TGTGCCAGCAGCTTCAGGGATGTTGAGCAGTTCTTC
TRBV9,.,few,TRBJ2-5,CASSAGTQETQYF,TGTGCCAGCAGCGCAGGGACACAAGAGACCCAGTACTTC
TRBV14,.,.,TRBJ2-7,CASSQEWGMYSYEQYF,TGTGCCAGCAGCCAAGAATGGGGCATGTACTCCTACGAGCAGTACTTC
TRBV6-5,TRBD2,few,TRBJ2-1,CASSYRLAGANEQFF,TGTGCCAGCAGTTACAGACTAGCGGGAGCTAATGAGCAGTTCTTC
TRBV25-1,.,.,TRBJ1-2,CASRAQGFPGGYTF,TGTGCCAGCAGGGCCCAGGGATTCCCCGGCGGCTACACCTTC
TRBV7-2,.,few,TRBJ2-3,CASSVLLFTDTQYF,TGTGCCAGCAGCGTACTCCTTTTCACAGATACGCAGTATTTT
TRBV16,.,.,TRBJ1-2,CASTPGTPNYGYTF,TGTGCCAGCACACCAGGCACACCGAACTATGGCTACACCTTC
TRBV6-1,.,.,TRBJ2-2,CASSEAGGHANTGELFF,TGTGCCAGCAGTGAAGCCGGAGGACATGCGAACACCGGGGAGCTGTTTTTT
TRBV29-1,.,.,TRBJ1-2,CSVTRRLGYGYTF,TGCAGCGTTACCCGGCGGTTAGGCTATGGCTACACCTTC
TRBV7-2,.,few,TRBJ2-5,CASSLFRVRGQETQYF,TGTGCCAGCAGCTTATTCAGGGTCCGTGGGCAAGAGACCCAGTACTTC
TRBV10-3,.,few,TRBJ2-7,CASSDSLYEQYF,TGTGCCAGTTCGGACAGTCTCTACGAGCAGTACTTC
TRBV29-1,.,few,TRBJ2-1,CSVEWDGNEQFF,TGCAGCGTTGAATGGGACGGCAATGAGCAGTTCTTC
TRBV5-1,TRBD2,few,TRBJ2-1,CASSFERLAGDHEQFF,TGCGCCAGCAGCTTTGAAAGACTAGCGGGAGACCATGAGCAGTTCTTC
TRBV12-5,.,.,TRBJ2-6,CASGPDSSGANVLTF,TGTGCTAGTGGTCCCGATAGCTCTGGGGCCAACGTCCTGACTTTC
TRBV28,.,few,TRBJ1-5,CASSSNDGYNQPQHF,TGTGCCAGCAGTTCAAATGACGGGTACAATCAGCCCCAGCATTTT
TRBV19,.,.,TRBJ2-6,CASSIHVGTAVSGANVLTF,TGTGCCAGTAGTATACACGTCGGGACCGCTGTCTCTGGGGCCAACGTCCTGACTTTC
TRBV11-2,.,.,TRBJ2-5,CASSPTGQETQYF,TGTGCCAGCAGCCCAACAGGGCAAGAGACCCAGTACTTC
TRBV6-5,.,.,TRBJ2-2,CASSNPPGPAGELFF,TGTGCCAGCAGTAACCCCCCGGGGCCCGCCGGGGAGCTGTTTTTT
TRBV28,.,.,TRBJ2-2,CASIRGTGELFF,TGTGCCAGTATCAGGGGTACCGGGGAGCTGTTTTTT
TRBV7-2,TRBD1,few,TRBJ1-5,CASSSDRGYNQPQHF,TGTGCCAGCAGCTCGGACAGGGGCTATAATCAGCCCCAGCATTTT
TRBV19,.,few,TRBJ2-2,CASRNGQTSNTGELFF,TGTGCCAGTCGGAACGGGCAGACATCGAACACCGGGGAGCTGTTTTTT